This T cell receptor (beta chain) was sequenced in a study of cytomegalovirus exposure and HLA in healthy donors. With 60 Vbeta and 13 Jbeta primers, the PCR was carried out. The method was immunoSEQ multiplex PCR; TCRdb's version includes in-frame clones alone and lacks a portion of them. This sample has some 150,000 clones, with roughly three quarters found just once. This clone appeared a few times. The germline V gene encodes CDR1 WNHNN and CDR2 SYGVQD (reference sequence). The CDR3 contains 13 residues. Deletions cut 5 bases from V and 4 bases from J, with 11 bases between. This TCR came from a man younger than 35 in good health and CMV-seronegative. V and J are TRBV10-1 and TRBJ1-1, with D maybe TRBD1 (5 bases). The sample consisted of PBMCs. The CDR3 here is CASSPPGGTEAFF. In DNA form, the CDR3 reads TGCGCCAGCAGTCCGCCGGGGGGCACTGAAGCTTTCTTT.